A selection of T cell receptor beta chains follows, all from one sample in a study of cytomegalovirus exposure and HLA in healthy donors. TCRdb's table, derived via immunoSEQ multiplex PCR, lists solely in-frame clones and lacks some. The data contain 100,000 to 150,000 clones, roughly 89% of them singletons. The sample was PBMCs. The source of these receptors is a woman younger than 35 in good health and CMV-seronegative. The CDR3 runs from the conserved cysteine through the conserved F or W. Fields, in order: clone size, CDR3 length, D gene, J gene, V gene, CDR3 protein, CDR3 DNA. The D gene is left open where the match is weak. Rows may omit the clone size; those that give it use once, few, many or a size class.

abundance: NA
len: 14
d_gene: NA
j_gene: TRBJ2-5
v_gene: TRBV5-5
CDR3aa: CASSRVTLQETQYF
CDR3nt: TGTGCCAGCAGCCGGGTCACCCTCCAAGAGACCCAGTACTTC

abundance: NA
len: 14
d_gene: NA
j_gene: TRBJ2-3
v_gene: TRBV27
CDR3aa: CASSLRGTTDTQYF
CDR3nt: TGTGCCAGCAGTTTAAGGGGGACCACAGATACGCAGTATTTT

abundance: NA
len: 15
d_gene: TRBD2
j_gene: TRBJ2-5
v_gene: TRBV6-5
CDR3aa: CASSYSAPGGETQYF
CDR3nt: TGTGCCAGCAGTTACTCGGCCCCGGGAGGAGAGACCCAGTACTTC

abundance: NA
len: 15
d_gene: TRBD2
j_gene: TRBJ2-3
v_gene: TRBV2
CDR3aa: CASSEKRGSTDTQYF
CDR3nt: TGTGCCAGCAGTGAAAAGCGGGGATCCACAGATACGCAGTATTTT

abundance: NA
len: 15
d_gene: TRBD2
j_gene: TRBJ2-1
v_gene: TRBV5-1
CDR3aa: CASSLSGSSYNEQFF
CDR3nt: TGCGCCAGCAGCCTCAGCGGGAGCTCCTACAATGAGCAGTTCTTC

abundance: once
len: 15
d_gene: TRBD2
j_gene: TRBJ2-3
v_gene: TRBV6-1
CDR3aa: CASSFGLAGTDTQYF
CDR3nt: TGTGCCAGCAGCTTCGGACTAGCGGGGACAGATACGCAGTATTTT

abundance: NA
len: 19
d_gene: TRBD2
j_gene: TRBJ2-3
v_gene: TRBV4-1
CDR3aa: CASSQDRLAGGSRTDTQYF
CDR3nt: TGCGCCAGCAGCCAAGATCGACTAGCGGGAGGTTCTCGCACAGATACGCAGTATTTT

abundance: once
len: 12
d_gene: NA
j_gene: TRBJ2-1
v_gene: TRBV19
CDR3aa: CASSFRNNEQFF
CDR3nt: TGTGCCAGTAGTTTCAGGAACAATGAGCAGTTCTTC

abundance: once
len: 14
d_gene: TRBD1
j_gene: TRBJ1-2
v_gene: TRBV9
CDR3aa: CASSVVGQGDGYTF
CDR3nt: TGTGCCAGCAGCGTAGTCGGGCAGGGGGATGGCTACACCTTC

abundance: once
len: 15
d_gene: TRBD1
j_gene: TRBJ2-1
v_gene: TRBV27
CDR3aa: CASSLEGTAFNEQFF
CDR3nt: TGTGCCAGCAGTCTGGAAGGGACAGCCTTTAATGAGCAGTTCTTC

abundance: NA
len: 12
d_gene: NA
j_gene: TRBJ2-3
v_gene: TRBV10-3
CDR3aa: CATRLGTDTQYF
CDR3nt: TGTGCCACCCGACTAGGTACAGATACGCAGTATTTT

abundance: few
len: 14
d_gene: NA
j_gene: TRBJ1-2
v_gene: TRBV4-1
CDR3aa: CASSHPPGGVGYTF
CDR3nt: TGCGCCAGCAGCCACCCACCTGGAGGGGTTGGCTACACCTTC

abundance: NA
len: 12
d_gene: NA
j_gene: TRBJ2-7
v_gene: TRBV5-1
CDR3aa: CASSRVTYEQYF
CDR3nt: TGCGCCAGCAGCCGGGTCACTTACGAGCAGTACTTC

abundance: once
len: 18
d_gene: TRBD2
j_gene: TRBJ2-1
v_gene: TRBV6-4
CDR3aa: CASSPTGLAGVSYNEQFF
CDR3nt: TGTGCCAGCAGTCCTACCGGACTAGCGGGAGTCTCCTACAATGAGCAGTTCTTC

abundance: NA
len: 14
d_gene: NA
j_gene: TRBJ1-1
v_gene: TRBV5-1
CDR3aa: CASSSDRMGTEAFF
CDR3nt: TGCGCCAGCAGCTCAGACAGGATGGGCACTGAAGCTTTCTTT

abundance: once
len: 15
d_gene: TRBD2
j_gene: TRBJ2-7
v_gene: TRBV5-1
CDR3aa: CASSVMQRGAYEQYF
CDR3nt: TGCGCCAGCAGTGTTATGCAGCGGGGAGCCTACGAGCAGTACTTC

abundance: NA
len: 13
d_gene: TRBD1
j_gene: TRBJ2-3
v_gene: TRBV18
CDR3aa: CASSATGGDTQYF
CDR3nt: TGTGCCAGCTCAGCCACAGGGGGAGATACGCAGTATTTT

abundance: NA
len: 14
d_gene: TRBD2
j_gene: TRBJ2-3
v_gene: TRBV27
CDR3aa: CASQLAGVADTQYF
CDR3nt: TGTGCCAGTCAGCTAGCGGGAGTCGCAGATACGCAGTATTTT

abundance: NA
len: 14
d_gene: TRBD2
j_gene: TRBJ2-3
v_gene: TRBV9
CDR3aa: CASSVRAGVDTQYF
CDR3nt: TGTGCCAGCAGCGTCAGAGCGGGAGTAGATACGCAGTATTTT

abundance: NA
len: 22
d_gene: TRBD2
j_gene: TRBJ2-1
v_gene: TRBV4-1
CDR3aa: CASSQILRLAGGHPSSYNEQFF
CDR3nt: TGCGCCAGCAGCCAAATCCTTCGACTAGCGGGAGGTCATCCGAGCTCCTACAATGAGCAGTTCTTC

abundance: NA
len: 16
d_gene: NA
j_gene: TRBJ2-6
v_gene: TRBV7-9
CDR3aa: CATPQNIRSGANVLTF
CDR3nt: TGTGCCACACCTCAGAACATCCGCTCTGGGGCCAACGTCCTGACTTTC

abundance: NA
len: 15
d_gene: TRBD2
j_gene: TRBJ2-3
v_gene: TRBV6-1
CDR3aa: CASSEVAGGTDTQYF
CDR3nt: TGTGCCAGCAGTGAAGTTGCGGGGGGCACAGATACGCAGTATTTT

abundance: NA
len: 15
d_gene: TRBD2
j_gene: TRBJ2-1
v_gene: TRBV28
CDR3aa: CASSFLLAGGHEQFF
CDR3nt: TGTGCCAGCAGTTTCTTGCTAGCGGGAGGGCATGAGCAGTTCTTC

abundance: NA
len: 14
d_gene: TRBD2
j_gene: TRBJ2-7
v_gene: TRBV5-4
CDR3aa: CASSTGTIIYEQYF
CDR3nt: TGTGCCAGCAGCACCGGGACTATAATCTACGAGCAGTACTTC

abundance: NA
len: 14
d_gene: TRBD1
j_gene: TRBJ2-3
v_gene: TRBV5-1
CDR3aa: CASSIQGYTDTQYF
CDR3nt: TGCGCCAGCAGCATACAGGGGTACACAGATACGCAGTATTTT

abundance: NA
len: 13
d_gene: NA
j_gene: TRBJ1-2
v_gene: TRBV9
CDR3aa: CASSVPGNHGYTF
CDR3nt: TGTGCCAGCAGCGTACCGGGGAACCATGGCTACACCTTC

abundance: NA
len: 17
d_gene: TRBD2
j_gene: TRBJ2-1
v_gene: TRBV11-2
CDR3aa: CASSLRSGRDQRNEQFF
CDR3nt: TGTGCCAGCAGCCTCCGTAGCGGGAGGGACCAGCGAAATGAGCAGTTCTTC

abundance: NA
len: 14
d_gene: TRBD2
j_gene: TRBJ2-7
v_gene: TRBV4-1
CDR3aa: CASSPAASGSRQYF
CDR3nt: TGCGCCAGCAGCCCCGCGGCTAGCGGGAGCCGGCAGTACTTC

abundance: NA
len: 14
d_gene: NA
j_gene: TRBJ1-1
v_gene: TRBV7-9
CDR3aa: CASRHLRGTGEAFF
CDR3nt: TGTGCCAGCAGACATCTCCGCGGGACGGGAGAAGCTTTCTTT

abundance: NA
len: 15
d_gene: NA
j_gene: TRBJ1-1
v_gene: TRBV5-4
CDR3aa: CASSLFNGGNTEAFF
CDR3nt: TGTGCCAGCAGCTTGTTCAACGGGGGGAACACTGAAGCTTTCTTT

abundance: NA
len: 16
d_gene: TRBD2
j_gene: TRBJ2-1
v_gene: TRBV7-3
CDR3aa: CASSLTELAGRGEQFF
CDR3nt: TGTGCCAGCAGCTTAACAGAGCTAGCGGGAAGGGGTGAGCAGTTCTTC

abundance: NA
len: 16
d_gene: TRBD2
j_gene: TRBJ2-1
v_gene: TRBV2
CDR3aa: CASTRTSGPQRDEQFF
CDR3nt: TGTGCCAGCACTCGGACTAGCGGCCCACAGAGGGATGAGCAGTTCTTC

abundance: NA
len: 15
d_gene: TRBD1
j_gene: TRBJ2-3
v_gene: TRBV7-2
CDR3aa: CASSEPGQGADTQYF
CDR3nt: TGTGCCAGCAGCGAACCGGGACAGGGGGCAGATACGCAGTATTTT